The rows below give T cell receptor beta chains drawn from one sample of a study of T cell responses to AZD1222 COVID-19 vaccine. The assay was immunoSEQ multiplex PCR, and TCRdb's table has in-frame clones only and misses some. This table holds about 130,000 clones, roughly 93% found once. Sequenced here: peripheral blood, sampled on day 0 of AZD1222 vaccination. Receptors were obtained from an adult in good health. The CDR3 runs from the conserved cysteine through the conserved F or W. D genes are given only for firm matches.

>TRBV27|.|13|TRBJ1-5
TGTGCCAGCAGTACGGAACGCTATCAGCCCCAGCATTTT
CASSTERYQPQHF
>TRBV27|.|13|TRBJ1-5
TGTGCCAGCAGTCCCCTCTCGGGTCAGCCCCAGCATTTT
CASSPLSGQPQHF
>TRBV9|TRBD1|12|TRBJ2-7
TGTGCCAGCAGTGGGACAGACTACGAGCAGTACTTC
CASSGTDYEQYF
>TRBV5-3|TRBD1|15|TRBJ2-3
TGTGCCAGACGCGGACAGGGGGTAGGGACAGATACGCAGTATTTT
CARRGQGVGTDTQYF
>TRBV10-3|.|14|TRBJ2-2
TGTGCCATAAGCACTCGAGGGGAAACCGGGGAGCTGTTTTTT
CAISTRGETGELFF
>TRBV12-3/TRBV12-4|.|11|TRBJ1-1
TGTGCCAGCAGCCCTAGGCGGGAAGCTTTCTTT
CASSPRREAFF
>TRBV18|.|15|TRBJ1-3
TGTGCCAGCTCACCAGCTCCCGGGAAGGGAAACACCATATATTTT
CASSPAPGKGNTIYF
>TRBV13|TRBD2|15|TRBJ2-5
TGTGCCAGCAGCTTAGCGGGAGGTATCCAAGAGACCCAGTACTTC
CASSLAGGIQETQYF
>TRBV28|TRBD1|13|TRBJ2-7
TGTGCCAGCAGGGACAGGGACATCTACGAGCAGTACTTC
CASRDRDIYEQYF
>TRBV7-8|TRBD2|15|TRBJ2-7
TGTGCCAGCAGCCCCCGGGGGGGTAGGTCCTACGAGCAGTACTTC
CASSPRGGRSYEQYF
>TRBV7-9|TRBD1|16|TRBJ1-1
TGTGCCAGCAGGCCCGCAGGGGGTAAAATGAACACTGAAGCTTTCTTT
CASRPAGGKMNTEAFF
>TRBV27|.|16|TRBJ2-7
TGTGCCAGCAGTTTAGCCCCCTACAGGGAGGGGGCCGAGCAGTACTTC
CASSLAPYREGAEQYF
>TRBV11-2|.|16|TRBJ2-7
TGTGCCAGCAGCTTAGAACCCCCGGCGCCTTGGGGGGAGCAGTACTTC
CASSLEPPAPWGEQYF
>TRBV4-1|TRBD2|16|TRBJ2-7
TGCGCCAGCAGCCCCGCTCGGAGCGGGAGGGCGTACGAGCAGTACTTC
CASSPARSGRAYEQYF
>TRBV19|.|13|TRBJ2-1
TGTGCCAGTAGTATATCCCTAGCCGATGAGCAGTTCTTC
CASSISLADEQFF
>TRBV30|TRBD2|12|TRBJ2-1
TGTGCCGGGAGGGAGGGCCTTGATGAGCAGTTCTTC
CAGREGLDEQFF
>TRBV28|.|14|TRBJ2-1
TGTGCCAGCAGCCGTCGGAGGGGTTGGGGTGAGCAGTTCTTC
CASSRRRGWGEQFF
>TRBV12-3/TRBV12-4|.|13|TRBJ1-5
TGTGCCAGCAGTTTGACTTCCAATCAGCCCCAGCATTTT
CASSLTSNQPQHF
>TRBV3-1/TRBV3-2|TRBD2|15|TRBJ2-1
TGTGCCAGCAGCCCGCAACCTACTAGCGGCCATGAGCAGTTCTTC
CASSPQPTSGHEQFF
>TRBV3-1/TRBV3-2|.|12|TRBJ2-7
TGTGCCAGCAGCTTACTCTCCTACGAGCAGTACTTC
CASSLLSYEQYF
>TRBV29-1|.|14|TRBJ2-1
TGCAGCGTTCTGGGCACCACGAAGGGTAATGAGCAGTTCTTC
CSVLGTTKGNEQFF
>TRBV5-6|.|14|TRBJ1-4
TGTGCCAGCAGCTTTCTGCGGGGAAGTGAAAAACTGTTTTTT
CASSFLRGSEKLFF
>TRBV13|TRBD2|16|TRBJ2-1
TGTGCCAGCAGCCTGACTGGGTGGAGCGGGAAAAATGAGCAGTTCTTC
CASSLTGWSGKNEQFF
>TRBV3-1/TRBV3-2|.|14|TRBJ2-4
TGTGCCAGCAGCCTGGGGAGAGCCAAAAACATTCAGTACTTC
CASSLGRAKNIQYF